One and the same sample provided the 17 T cell receptor beta chains below, sequenced in a study of graft-versus-host responses after intestinal transplantation (dated by TCRdb to the early 2020s). Explained via the paper, the time point label denotes: cells obtained before transplantation from donor or recipient. The library was generated by the immunoSEQ multiplex PCR assay. Not all clones reach the TCRdb copy of this immuneACCESS table, which keeps in-frame sequences only. Checked studies attribute under half of the gap to unresolved V genes and leave the rest unexplained. The sample yields around 69,000 clones; 90% were counted once. Less than 5% of the sample is held by the ten biggest clonotypes. Which antigens these TCRs recognize remains unknown. Sequences were derived from unstimulated CD8+ T cells sorted from spleen or lymph node cells, sampled before transplant. These receptor sequences come from a human donor who was the organ donor for an intestinal transplant.

V gene TRBV2 combines with J gene TRBJ1-2; TRBD1 aligns across 12 bases. The V segment lost 4 bases and the J segment 8 bases; nucleotides outside the gene matches: 8. This CDR3 has 15 amino acids. Germline CDR1 SNHLY, CDR2 FYNNEI. CDR3 DNA sequence: TGTGCCAGCAGTGGTCCGGGACAGGGGGCGAGGGGCTACACCTTC. Translating gives CASSGPGQGARGYTF.

V and J are TRBV7-8 and TRBJ2-5; 14 nucleotides line up with TRBD2. Trimming cost V 5 bases and J 5 bases; bases outside gene matches: 4. CDR1 and CDR2 from the germline V gene are SGHVS and FQNEAQ. The CDR3 covers 15 residues. This CDR3 reads CASSPRLAGGETQYF. CDR3 coding DNA: TGTGCCAGCAGCCCGAGACTAGCGGGGGGGGAGACCCAGTACTTC.

This clone has more than one count but fewer than ten. The CDR3 spells CASSLRQGIGEKLFF. The CDR3 bases are TGTGCCAGCAGCTTGCGACAGGGTATCGGTGAAAAACTGTTTTTT. The V gene is TRBV7-9, the J gene TRBJ1-4; 7 bases map to TRBD1. V lost 3 bases and J lost 7; bases outside the gene matches: 8. This CDR3 is 15 amino acids long. Germline V gene sequence: CDR1 SEHNR, CDR2 FQNEAQ (reference sequence). Looking up the rest from reference TRBV7-9 and TRBJ1-4 gives the full variable domain: DTGVSQNPRHKITKRGQNVTFRCDPISEHNRLYWYRQTLGQGPEFLTYFQNEAQLEKSRLLSDRFSAERPKGSFSTLEIQRTEQGDSAMYLCASSLRQGIGEKLFFGSGTQLSVL.

This chain connects TRBV7-9 to TRBJ1-1; no clear D. Germline V gene data show CDR1 as SEHNR and CDR2 as FQNEAQ (reference sequence). The CDR3 contains 12 residues. Trimming took 7 bases from V and 1 from J, leaving 7 bases between them. For the CDR3, the DNA is TGTGCCAGCACCCCAGGGAACACTGAAGCTTTCTTT. It translates to CASTPGNTEAFF.

The chain recombines TRBV4-1 with TRBJ2-1, with 7 bases that match TRBD2. V dropped 6 bases and J dropped 0; count of bases not matched to a gene: 2. CDR3 length equals 14 residues. Germline lookup yields CDR1 MGHRA and CDR2 YSYEKL. The CDR3 spells CASSLAASYNEQFF. CDR3 DNA: TGCGCCAGCAGTCTAGCGGCCTCCTACAATGAGCAGTTCTTC.

This clone was seen just once. The rearrangement joins TRBV7-9 to TRBJ1-4, with no clear D. The CDR3 consists of 17 residues. V was pared by 5 bases and J by 4 bases, with 20 bases between. Germline V gene lookup returns CDR1 SEHNR and CDR2 FQNEAQ (reference sequence). In DNA form, the CDR3 reads TGTGCCAGCAGCCACCCCGGCTTGAGGATAGGTAATGAAAAACTGTTTTTT. It yields the protein CASSHPGLRIGNEKLFF.

A few counts support this clone. This sequence joins TRBV6-4 and TRBJ1-1, with D maybe TRBD1 (6 bases). The germline V and J ends were trimmed by 9 bases and 0 bases, with 23 bases remaining between them. The CDR3 is 17 amino acids. The germline CDR1 and CDR2 sequences are MRHNA and SNTAGT. The CDR3 is CARRTVTMLPLNTEAFF. In DNA, the CDR3 is TGTGCCAGACGGACAGTGACTATGCTCCCCTTGAACACTGAAGCTTTCTTT.

The CDR3 region has the DNA TGTGCCAGCAGTTTATTCCCAGTCCCGGGACAGGGATTTGCAACTAATGAAAAACTGTTTTTT. Amino acids: CASSLFPVPGQGFATNEKLFF. V gene TRBV27 combines with J gene TRBJ1-4; TRBD1 agrees at 9 bases. The J segment lost 0 bases and the V segment lost 1 base, leaving 15 bases of the junction unmatched. The V gene's germline CDR1 is MNHEY and CDR2 SMNVEV (reference sequence). CDR3 length equals 21 residues.

J is TRBJ2-4 and V is TRBV28, with 7 bases aligning to TRBD1. V was pared by 5 bases and J by 6 bases, with 10 bases of the junction left unmatched. CDR1 is MDHEN and CDR2 is SYDVKM in the germline V gene. This CDR3 spans 15 amino acids. The DNA for the CDR3 is TGTGCCAGCAGTCTCCCGGGACAGACAGTAAACATTCAGTACTTC. Protein: CASSLPGQTVNIQYF.

The V and J genes are TRBV7-8 and TRBJ2-3; 8 bases map to TRBD1. The germline V gene encodes CDR1 SGHVS and CDR2 FQNEAQ. This CDR3 has 16 amino acids. Germline trimming cut 3 bases from V and 0 bases from J; bases unmatched to any gene: 5. In DNA, the CDR3 is TGTGCCAGCAGCTTCGAAGGGGACAGGAGCACAGATACGCAGTATTTT. Amino acid sequence: CASSFEGDRSTDTQYF.

The chain is built from TRBV27 and TRBJ2-1, with D possibly TRBD1 on 5 matching bases. CDR1 and CDR2 from the germline V gene are MNHEY and SMNVEV (reference sequence). The CDR3 has 15 residues. Trimming took 0 bases from V and 2 from J, leaving 8 bases between them. CDR3 protein: CASSLSQGPYNEQFF. The CDR3 DNA sequence: TGTGCCAGCAGTTTATCGCAGGGCCCCTACAATGAGCAGTTCTTC.

The V gene is TRBV5-1, the J gene TRBJ2-1; unclear D gene. This CDR3 is 13 amino acids long. V shed 0 bases and J shed 4 bases, with 5 bases lying between them. Germline V gene sequence: CDR1 SGHRS, CDR2 YFSETQ. Here the CDR3 reads CASSLVRYNEQFF. The DNA of the CDR3 is TGCGCCAGCAGCTTGGTGAGGTACAATGAGCAGTTCTTC. The full variable domain, completed using reference TRBV5-1 and TRBJ2-1, is KAGVTQTPRYLIKTRGQQVTLSCSPISGHRSVSWYQQTPGQGLQFLFEYFSETQRNKGNFPGRFSGRQFSNSRSEMNVSTLELGDSALYLCASSLVRYNEQFFGPGTRLTVL.

V usage is TRBV5-6 and J usage is TRBJ1-1; D is perhaps TRBD1 (5 bases). CDR1 and CDR2 from the germline V gene are SGHDT and YYEEEE. V was clipped by 1 base and J by 4 bases, with 23 bases between them. The CDR3 totals 18 residues. The CDR3 region is CASSLYFGQGREITEAFF. CDR3 coding DNA: TGTGCCAGCAGCTTGTATTTTGGGCAGGGCAGGGAAATCACTGAAGCTTTCTTT.

This sequence joins TRBV12-5 and TRBJ1-1; 8 nucleotides align to TRBD1. J was trimmed by 3 bases and V by 7 bases; bases with no gene match: 7. The CDR3 covers 14 residues. Germline CDR1 is LGHNT and CDR2 is FRNRAP. The CDR3 is CASALGRGHTEAFF. The CDR3 DNA reads TGTGCTAGTGCCCTAGGCAGGGGGCACACTGAAGCTTTCTTT.

The chain combines TRBV9 with TRBJ2-5, with D possibly TRBD1 on 6 matching bases. The CDR3 has 14 amino acids. Germline V CDR1 and CDR2: SGDLS, YYNGEE. V was cut by 6 bases and J by 0 bases, with 12 bases left in between. The CDR3, as DNA: TGTGCCAGCAACTCCGGGACATACCAAGAGACCCAGTACTTC. The encoded protein is CASNSGTYQETQYF.

The chain recombines TRBV28 with TRBJ1-2; 7 bases fit TRBD1. This CDR3 comprises 14 residues. In germline, CDR1 is MDHEN, CDR2 SYDVKM. V gave up 4 bases and J gave up 3 bases; unmatched junction bases: 5. The CDR3 DNA sequence: TGTGCCAGCAGTTCCGCGACAGGGTACTATGGCTACACCTTC. It translates to CASSSATGYYGYTF.

The sample holds one count of this clone. This rearrangement joins TRBV27 to TRBJ1-3, with D maybe TRBD1 (5 bases). Per germline, CDR1 MNHEY and CDR2 SMNVEV (reference sequence). The CDR3 has 16 amino acids. The V gene lost 2 bases and the J gene lost 3 bases, with 14 bases spanning the gap. The CDR3 loop is CASSLAGGGFGNTIYF. The CDR3 nucleotides are TGTGCCAGCAGTTTAGCCGGGGGAGGGTTTGGAAACACCATATATTTT.